These T cell receptor beta chains were read from a single sample in a study of Ad26.COV2.S vaccination and SARS-CoV-2 variants. Sequencing was performed with immunoSEQ multiplex PCR; in TCRdb, only in-frame clones are kept and a portion is missing. The sample has roughly 420,000 clones, 75% to 90% seen once. The specimen comprised peripheral blood, sampled in a trial of Ad26.COV2.S vaccine versus placebo. The receptors were gathered from a person aged 18-65 years who received the Ad26.COV2.S COVID-19 vaccine or a placebo. CDR3s include the opening cysteine and the closing phenylalanine or tryptophan. A D gene is named only where the DNA matches it firmly.

V gene,J gene,D gene,CDR3 protein
TRBV19,TRBJ2-7,.,CASSWDGSYEQYF
TRBV6-6,TRBJ2-2,.,CASSYAQTNTGELFF
TRBV27,TRBJ2-1,.,CASSPWGLISYNEQFF
TRBV4-1,TRBJ2-5,TRBD2,CASSQESSGGEETQYF
TRBV11-2,TRBJ2-1,TRBD2,CASSLGPGTKNNEQFF
TRBV11-2,TRBJ1-4,.,CASSNPSGTRNEKLFF
TRBV19,TRBJ1-1,.,CASRIATEAFF
TRBV27,TRBJ1-2,.,CASSLYQTGYYGYTF
TRBV21-1,TRBJ1-6,.,CASSKGAVLWFRF
TRBV7-8,TRBJ1-6,.,CASSLQVYNSPLHF
TRBV9,TRBJ2-2,.,CASSQMGALAGELFF
TRBV7-2,TRBJ2-2,.,CASSLDLSYTGELFF
TRBV7-3,TRBJ1-1,.,CASRSGSNTEAFF
TRBV4-3,TRBJ2-4,.,CASSQDLGGRRIQYF
TRBV7-8,TRBJ1-5,.,CASSSQKPGTASNQPQHF
TRBV7-2,TRBJ2-2,.,CASSRRPEPGELFF
TRBV7-2,TRBJ1-5,.,CASSLFGGYQPQHF
TRBV27,TRBJ1-2,.,CASSSGLRGYTF
TRBV5-6,TRBJ1-2,.,CASSGVTAYGYTF
TRBV18,TRBJ2-5,.,CASSPARAQETQYF
TRBV6-5,TRBJ2-1,TRBD1,CASSYTGGDYNEQFF
TRBV11-2,TRBJ2-1,.,CASSLYEQFF
TRBV7-3,TRBJ2-1,.,CASSPNPPGASDEQFF
TRBV2,TRBJ1-6,.,CASSEETGPLHF
TRBV7-2,TRBJ2-7,.,CASSPTWSDAYEQYF
TRBV2,TRBJ2-3,.,CASQRVLGSTDTQYF
TRBV2,TRBJ1-2,.,CASSEDRVYGYTF
TRBV19,TRBJ2-2,TRBD2,CASSIGTSGYTGELFF
TRBV5-4,TRBJ1-2,TRBD1,CASSWGQGPLYGYTF
TRBV6-1,TRBJ1-1,.,CASSEHHTNTEAFF
TRBV6-2/TRBV6-3,TRBJ2-2,TRBD2,CASSYIAGETKSGELFF
TRBV7-2,TRBJ1-3,TRBD1,CASSLQGGDNEPRDF
TRBV5-1,TRBJ2-5,.,CASSFGQQETQYF
TRBV2,TRBJ2-7,.,CASSAEGRNYEQYF
TRBV7-2,TRBJ2-1,.,CASSSSQVYNEQFF
TRBV4-1,TRBJ1-1,.,CASSQDRGKAFF
TRBV28,TRBJ1-6,.,CASSGGGARDSPLHF
TRBV27,TRBJ1-1,.,CASSYGTYRRAEAFF
TRBV2,TRBJ2-1,.,CASSERASSYNEQFF
TRBV5-1,TRBJ2-7,TRBD2,CASSFVAGGSSYEQYF
TRBV18,TRBJ2-1,TRBD2,CASSDTLAGAYNEQFF
TRBV11-2,TRBJ2-3,TRBD1,CASSLGTAMGTDTQYF
TRBV20-1,TRBJ2-6,.,CSASNQGSGANVLTF
TRBV7-3,TRBJ2-5,.,CASSAGGGQYF
TRBV6-5,TRBJ1-1,TRBD1,CASSYPGQGEAFF